The 9 T cell receptor beta chains reported below all come from one sample, sequenced in a study of PD-L1 blockade in urothelial cancer. TCRdb's table, derived via immunoSEQ multiplex PCR, lists solely in-frame clones and lacks some. The data contain some 40,000 clones, 70% to 90% of them singletons. As for time point: pretreatment peripheral blood. This material consisted of PBMCs, taken around atezolizumab (anti-PD-L1) treatment. The source of these receptors is a man older than 75 with urothelial cancer.

The chain uses TRBV23-1 and TRBJ2-2; D unclear. TRBV23-1 is annotated as an ORF whose role is uncertain. The CDR3 is 14 amino acids. Trimming stripped 0 bases from V and 6 bases from J, with 8 bases between. This CDR3 reads CASSQSTTPGELFF. The CDR3 DNA is TGCGCCAGCAGTCAATCTACAACCCCCGGGGAGCTGTTTTTT.

The chain is built from TRBV5-1 and TRBJ1-2, with 7 bases lining up with TRBD1. Looked up from germline, CDR1 is SGHRS and CDR2 is YFSETQ. Trimming cost V 3 bases and J 2 bases; bases outside gene matches: 13. The CDR3 covers 17 residues. The CDR3 spells CASSSRQGGVRNYGYTF. CDR3 nucleotide sequence: TGCGCCAGCAGCTCACGACAGGGTGGGGTTCGGAACTATGGCTACACCTTC. Supplemented by reference TRBV5-1 and TRBJ1-2, the full variable domain reads KAGVTQTPRYLIKTRGQQVTLSCSPISGHRSVSWYQQTPGQGLQFLFEYFSETQRNKGNFPGRFSGRQFSNSRSEMNVSTLELGDSALYLCASSSRQGGVRNYGYTFGSGTRLTVV.

CDR3 nucleotide sequence: TGTGCCAGCAGCTACCGGACAGGCACAGATACGCAGTATTTT. Its protein product is CASSYRTGTDTQYF. The gene calls are TRBV6-5 and TRBJ2-3; TRBD1 is a possible D gene (6 bases). The V end lost 6 bases, the J end lost 1 base, and 11 bases lay between the germline ends. CDR3 length equals 14 residues. Germline CDR1 is MNHEY and CDR2 is SVGAGI.

This clone was seen more than once but under ten times. The chain uses TRBV29-1 and TRBJ1-2; D might be TRBD1 (5 bases). The germline V gene has CDR1 SQVTM and CDR2 ANQGSEA. CDR3 size: 13 residues. V lost 7 bases to trimming and J lost 3 bases, with 15 bases between them. CDR3 residues: CSASGLGYYGYTF. CDR3 DNA: TGCAGCGCCTCAGGGTTAGGTTACTATGGCTACACCTTC.

This chain uses TRBV14 with TRBJ2-7; perhaps TRBD2 as D (7 bases). The CDR3 sequence is 15 residues long. The germline V and J ends were trimmed by 1 base and 6 bases, with 16 bases remaining between them. CDR1 and CDR2 from the germline V gene are SGHDN and FVKESK. The CDR3 here is CASSQVGRGGGEQYF. The CDR3 DNA follows: TGTGCCAGCAGCCAAGTCGGCAGAGGGGGGGGCGAGCAGTACTTC.

The CDR3 coding sequence is TGCGCCAGCAGCTTGGAATCGGGGAACACTGAAGCTTTCTTT. Translation gives CASSLESGNTEAFF. The genes are TRBV5-1 and TRBJ1-1; unclear D gene. CDR3 length: 14 residues. Trimming pared 0 bases from V and 1 base from J, leaving 7 bases between. Germline assignment: CDR1 SGHRS and CDR2 YFSETQ.

The chain employs TRBV7-2 and TRBJ2-1; possibly TRBD2 for D (6 bases). CDR3 length equals 15 residues. The germline V gene encodes CDR1 SGHTA and CDR2 FQGNSA. V lost 1 base, J lost 1 base, and 8 bases lay in between. The DNA of the CDR3 is TGTGCCAGCAGCTTAGACCGGGGGTCCTACAATGAGCAGTTCTTC. This sequence encodes CASSLDRGSYNEQFF. Together with reference TRBV7-2 and TRBJ2-1, the CDR3 gives the full variable domain: GAGVSQSPSNKVTEKGKDVELRCDPISGHTALYWYRQSLGQGLEFLIYFQGNSAPDKSGLPSDRFSAERTGGSVSTLTIQRTQQEDSAVYLCASSLDRGSYNEQFFGPGTRLTVL.

In its sample, this clone was seen a few times. The chain links TRBV7-8 to TRBJ2-1; TRBD2 agrees at 10 bases. The germline CDR1 and CDR2 sequences are SGHVS and FQNEAQ. The CDR3 spans 18 residues. V lost 1 base to trimming and J lost 6 bases; unmatched junction nucleotides: 12. The chain's CDR3 is CASSLVPVGLAGANEQFF. CDR3 coding DNA: TGTGCCAGCAGCTTAGTGCCGGTGGGGCTAGCGGGAGCCAATGAGCAGTTCTTC. Based on the CDR3 plus reference TRBV7-8 and TRBJ2-1, the full variable domain is GAGVSQSPRYKVAKRGQDVALRCDPISGHVSLFWYQQALGQGPEFLTYFQNEAQLDKSGLPSDRFFAERPEGSVSTLKIQRTQQEDSAVYLCASSLVPVGLAGANEQFFGPGTRLTVL.

V gene TRBV18 combines with J gene TRBJ2-7, with 7 bases lining up with TRBD2. The CDR3 has 14 amino acids. J lost 5 bases, V lost 6 bases, and 10 bases had no gene match. Per germline, CDR1 KGHSH and CDR2 LQKENI. CDR3 sequence: CASSPGLGGDEQYF. In DNA form, the CDR3 reads TGTGCCAGCTCCCCTGGACTGGGGGGGGACGAGCAGTACTTC.